This T cell receptor beta chain was identified during a study of cytomegalovirus exposure and HLA in healthy donors. Regarding the study as a whole: HLA alleles showed associations with 16,951 TCR beta sequences in a later analysis, at a 0.05 false discovery rate.

Primers included in the PCR were 60 Vbeta and 13 Jbeta primers. The method was immunoSEQ multiplex PCR; TCRdb's version includes in-frame clones alone and lacks a portion of them. The sample table includes about 110,000 clones. Worth noting for this clone: As yet, its antigen is unknown.

Germline loops: CDR1 MNHEY, CDR2 SMNVEV (reference sequence). There are 14 residues in the CDR3. V was pared by 6 bases and J by 2 bases, with 6 bases of the junction left unmatched. The chain links TRBV27 to TRBJ2-7; 8 bases agree with TRBD1. The clonotype comes from a man aged 45-65 years in good health and CMV-seronegative. The sample comprised PBMCs. The CDR3 DNA reads as TGTGCCAGCAGACCGGGACAGGTCCCCTACGAGCAGTACTTC. Translating it yields CASRPGQVPYEQYF.